The clone carrying this T cell receptor (beta chain) was counted between two and nine times. Its antigen is still unknown. Via MiXCR, TCRdb re-called the 5' RACE reads, giving one row per CDR3 protein. The sample shows about 320,000 distinct CDR3 sequences, approximately 4% of them seen only once. The record originates from a study of T cells after yellow fever vaccination. Study as a whole: The fractions with low cell numbers were processed using SMART-Seq v4 Ultra Low Input. Notes on the study in general: Peak timing came faster in the weaker secondary response, day 5 versus 15.

The CDR3 is 17 residues long. V lost 6 bases, J lost 4 bases, and 14 bases stayed unmatched. Germline CDR1 and CDR2: KGHSH and LQKENI. This clonotype was sampled from a man younger than 35 who received the YFV17D yellow fever vaccine. Here the sequenced sample was PBMCs, taken 15 days after the yellow fever booster vaccination. This rearrangement joins TRBV18 to TRBJ2-1; 8 nucleotides align to TRBD1. DNA of the CDR3: TGTGCCAGCTCTCCCAGTTCCGGAGACAGGGGATACAATGAGCAGTTCTTC. It codes for CASSPSSGDRGYNEQFF.